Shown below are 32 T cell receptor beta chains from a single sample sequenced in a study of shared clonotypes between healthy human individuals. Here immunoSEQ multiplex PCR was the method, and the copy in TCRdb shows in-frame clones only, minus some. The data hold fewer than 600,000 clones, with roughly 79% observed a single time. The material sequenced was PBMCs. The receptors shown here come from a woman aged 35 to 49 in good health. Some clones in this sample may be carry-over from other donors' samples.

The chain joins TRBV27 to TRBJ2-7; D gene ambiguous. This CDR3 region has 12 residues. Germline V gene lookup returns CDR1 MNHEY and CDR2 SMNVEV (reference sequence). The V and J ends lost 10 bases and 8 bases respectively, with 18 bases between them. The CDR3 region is CATRLPMGKQYF. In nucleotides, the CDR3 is TGTGCCACCAGGTTGCCAATGGGAAAGCAGTACTTC.

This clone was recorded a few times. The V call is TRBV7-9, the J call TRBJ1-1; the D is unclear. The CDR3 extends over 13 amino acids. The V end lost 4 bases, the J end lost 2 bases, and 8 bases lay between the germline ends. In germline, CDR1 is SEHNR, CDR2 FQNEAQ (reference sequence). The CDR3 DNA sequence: TGTGCCAGCAGCTCACTTCCCAACACTGAAGCTTTCTTT. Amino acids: CASSSLPNTEAFF.

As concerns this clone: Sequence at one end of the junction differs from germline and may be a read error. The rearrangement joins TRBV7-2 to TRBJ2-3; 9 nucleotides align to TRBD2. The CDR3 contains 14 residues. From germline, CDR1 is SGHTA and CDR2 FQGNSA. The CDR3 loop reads CANSLAGMTDTQYF. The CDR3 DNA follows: TGTGCCAACAGCCTAGCGGGAATGACAGATACGCAGTATTTT.

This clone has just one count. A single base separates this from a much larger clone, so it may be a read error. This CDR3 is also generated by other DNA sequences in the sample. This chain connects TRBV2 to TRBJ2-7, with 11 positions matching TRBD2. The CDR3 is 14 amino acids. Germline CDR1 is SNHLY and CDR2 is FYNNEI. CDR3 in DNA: TGTGCTAGCATGGGGGGACTAGCGGCAAACGAGCAGTACTTC. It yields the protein CASMGGLAANEQYF. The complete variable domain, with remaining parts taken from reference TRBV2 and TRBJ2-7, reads EPEVTQTPSHQVTQMGQEVILRCVPISNHLYFYWYRQILGQKVEFLVSFYNNEISEKSEIFDDQFSVERPDGSNFTLKIRSTKLEDSAMYFCASMGGLAANEQYFGPGTRLTVT.

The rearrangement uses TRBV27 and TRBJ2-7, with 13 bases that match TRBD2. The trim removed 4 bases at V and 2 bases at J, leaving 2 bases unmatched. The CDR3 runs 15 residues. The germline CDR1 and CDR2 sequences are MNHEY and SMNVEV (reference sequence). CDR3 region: CASSSGTSGTYEQYF. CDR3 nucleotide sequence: TGTGCCAGCAGTTCCGGGACTAGCGGGACCTACGAGCAGTACTTC.

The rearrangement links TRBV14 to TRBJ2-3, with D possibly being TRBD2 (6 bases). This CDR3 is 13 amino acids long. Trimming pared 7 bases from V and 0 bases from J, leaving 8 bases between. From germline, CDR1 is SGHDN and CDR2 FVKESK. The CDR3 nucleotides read TGTGCCAGCATGCGGGGTAGCACAGATACGCAGTATTTT. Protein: CASMRGSTDTQYF.

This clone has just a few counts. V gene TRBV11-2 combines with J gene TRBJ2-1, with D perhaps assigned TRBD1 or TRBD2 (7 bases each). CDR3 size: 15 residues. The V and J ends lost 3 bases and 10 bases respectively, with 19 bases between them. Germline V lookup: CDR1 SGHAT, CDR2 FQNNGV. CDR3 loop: CASSFSSGARGEQFF. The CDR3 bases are TGTGCCAGCAGCTTTTCCAGCGGGGCCAGGGGGGAGCAGTTCTTC.

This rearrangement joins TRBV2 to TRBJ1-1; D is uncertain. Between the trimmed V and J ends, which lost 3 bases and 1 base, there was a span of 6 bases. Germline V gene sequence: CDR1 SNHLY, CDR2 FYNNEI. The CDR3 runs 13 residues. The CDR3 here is CASSEGWNTEAFF. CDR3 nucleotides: TGTGCCAGCAGTGAGGGGTGGAACACTGAAGCTTTCTTT.

This CDR3 reads CASSGTRVNPGGTDTQYF. In DNA form, the CDR3 reads TGTGCCAGCAGCGGGACCAGGGTAAATCCGGGTGGCACAGATACGCAGTATTTT. V usage is TRBV27 and J usage is TRBJ2-3; D may be TRBD1 or TRBD2 (5 bases each). V gave up 6 bases and J gave up 1 base, with 23 bases separating them. Per germline, CDR1 MNHEY and CDR2 SMNVEV (reference sequence). The CDR3 extends over 18 amino acids.

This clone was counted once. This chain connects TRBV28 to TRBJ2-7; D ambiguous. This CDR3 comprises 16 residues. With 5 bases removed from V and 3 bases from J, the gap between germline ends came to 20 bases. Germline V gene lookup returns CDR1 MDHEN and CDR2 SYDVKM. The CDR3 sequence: CASSPPLGIVIYEQYF. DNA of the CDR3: TGTGCCAGCAGTCCCCCTCTGGGAATAGTAATCTACGAGCAGTACTTC.

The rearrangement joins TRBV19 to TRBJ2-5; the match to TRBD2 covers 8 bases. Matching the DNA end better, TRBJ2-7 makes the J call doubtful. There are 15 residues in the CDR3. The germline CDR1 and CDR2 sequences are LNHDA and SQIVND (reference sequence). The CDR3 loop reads CASSTRISGAYEQYF. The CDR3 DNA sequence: TGTGCCAGTAGTACCAGGATTAGCGGGGCCTACGAGCAGTACTTC.

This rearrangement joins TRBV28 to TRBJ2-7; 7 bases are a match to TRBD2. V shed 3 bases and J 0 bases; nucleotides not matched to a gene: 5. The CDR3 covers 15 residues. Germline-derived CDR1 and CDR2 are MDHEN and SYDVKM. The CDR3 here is CASSFALASSYEQYF. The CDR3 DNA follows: TGTGCCAGCAGTTTCGCACTAGCGTCCTCCTACGAGCAGTACTTC.

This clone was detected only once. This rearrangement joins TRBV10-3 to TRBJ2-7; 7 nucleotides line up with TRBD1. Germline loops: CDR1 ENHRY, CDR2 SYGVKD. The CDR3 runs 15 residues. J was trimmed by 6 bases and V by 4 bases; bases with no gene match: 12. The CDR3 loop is CAISAPERGLGEQYF. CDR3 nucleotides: TGTGCCATCAGTGCCCCGGAGAGGGGGCTGGGCGAGCAGTACTTC.

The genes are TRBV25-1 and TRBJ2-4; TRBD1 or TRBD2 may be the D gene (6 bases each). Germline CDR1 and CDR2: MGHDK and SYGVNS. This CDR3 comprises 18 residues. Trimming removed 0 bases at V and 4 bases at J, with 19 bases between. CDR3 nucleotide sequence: TGTGCCAGCAGTGAATATCGTATCTCGGGGGCTGGTAAAAACATTCAGTACTTC. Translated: CASSEYRISGAGKNIQYF.

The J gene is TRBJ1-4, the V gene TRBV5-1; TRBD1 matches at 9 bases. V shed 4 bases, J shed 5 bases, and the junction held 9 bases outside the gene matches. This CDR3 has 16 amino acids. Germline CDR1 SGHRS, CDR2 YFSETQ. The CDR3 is CASSPGPGTGNEKLFF. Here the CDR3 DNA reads TGCGCCAGCAGCCCAGGCCCCGGGACAGGGAATGAAAAACTGTTTTTT.

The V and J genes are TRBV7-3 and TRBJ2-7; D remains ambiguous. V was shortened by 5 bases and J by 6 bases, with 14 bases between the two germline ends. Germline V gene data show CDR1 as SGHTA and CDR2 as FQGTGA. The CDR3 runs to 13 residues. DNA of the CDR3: TGTGCCAGCAGCCTCGGTGGGTCCGGCGAGCAGTACTTC. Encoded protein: CASSLGGSGEQYF.

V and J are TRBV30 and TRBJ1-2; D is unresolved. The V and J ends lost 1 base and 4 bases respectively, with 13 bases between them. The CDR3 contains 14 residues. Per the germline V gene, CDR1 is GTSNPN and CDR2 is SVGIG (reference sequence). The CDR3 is CAWSGSARVYGYTF. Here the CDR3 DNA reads TGTGCCTGGAGTGGATCGGCTCGGGTCTATGGCTACACCTTC.

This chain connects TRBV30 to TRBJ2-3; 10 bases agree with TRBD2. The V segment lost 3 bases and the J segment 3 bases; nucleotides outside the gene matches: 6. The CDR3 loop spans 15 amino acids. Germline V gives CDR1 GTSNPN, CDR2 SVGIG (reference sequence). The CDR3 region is CAWRVAGGRTDTQYF. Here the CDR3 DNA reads TGTGCCTGGAGGGTAGCGGGAGGACGAACAGATACGCAGTATTTT.

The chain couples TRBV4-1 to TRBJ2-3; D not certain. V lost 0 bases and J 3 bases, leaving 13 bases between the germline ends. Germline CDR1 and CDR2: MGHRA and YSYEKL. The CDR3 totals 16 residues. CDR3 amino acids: CASSQDWRLGTDTQYF. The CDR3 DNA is TGCGCCAGCAGCCAAGACTGGCGCCTAGGGACAGATACGCAGTATTTT.

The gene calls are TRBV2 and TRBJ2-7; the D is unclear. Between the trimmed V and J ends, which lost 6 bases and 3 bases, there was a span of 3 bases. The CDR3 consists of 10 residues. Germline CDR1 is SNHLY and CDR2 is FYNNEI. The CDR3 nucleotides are TGTGCCAGCAGGTTCTACGAGCAGTACTTC. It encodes CASRFYEQYF.

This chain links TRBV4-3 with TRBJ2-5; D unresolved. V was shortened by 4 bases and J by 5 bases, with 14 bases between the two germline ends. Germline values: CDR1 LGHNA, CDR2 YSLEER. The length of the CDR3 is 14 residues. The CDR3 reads CASSRSPLGETQYF. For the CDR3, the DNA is TGCGCCAGCAGCCGCAGCCCCTTGGGGGAGACCCAGTACTTC.

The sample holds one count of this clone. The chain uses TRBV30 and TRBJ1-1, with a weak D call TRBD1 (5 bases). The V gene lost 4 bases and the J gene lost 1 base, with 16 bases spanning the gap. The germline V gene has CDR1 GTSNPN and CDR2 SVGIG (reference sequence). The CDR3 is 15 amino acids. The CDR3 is CAWTPAGGWNTEAFF. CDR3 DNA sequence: TGTGCCTGGACCCCGGCCGGGGGATGGAACACTGAAGCTTTCTTT.

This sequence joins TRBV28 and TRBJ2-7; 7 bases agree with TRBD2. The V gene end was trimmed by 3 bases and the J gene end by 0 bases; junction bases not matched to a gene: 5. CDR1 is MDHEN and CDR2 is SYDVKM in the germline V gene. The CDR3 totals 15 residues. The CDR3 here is CASSLGGSSSYEQYF. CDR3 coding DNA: TGTGCCAGCAGTTTGGGCGGGAGTAGCTCCTACGAGCAGTACTTC.

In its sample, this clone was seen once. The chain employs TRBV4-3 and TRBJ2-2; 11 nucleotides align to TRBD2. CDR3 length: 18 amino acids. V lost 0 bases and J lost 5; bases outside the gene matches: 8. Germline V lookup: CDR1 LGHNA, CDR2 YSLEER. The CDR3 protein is CASSQDETSGRRTGELFF. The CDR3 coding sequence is TGCGCCAGCAGCCAAGATGAAACTAGCGGGAGACGGACCGGGGAGCTGTTTTTT.

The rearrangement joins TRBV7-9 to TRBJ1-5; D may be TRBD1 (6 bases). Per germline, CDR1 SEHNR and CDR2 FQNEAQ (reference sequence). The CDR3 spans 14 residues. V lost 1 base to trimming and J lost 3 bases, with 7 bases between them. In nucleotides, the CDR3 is TGTGCCAGCAGCTTAGGACAGGTCAATCAGCCCCAGCATTTT. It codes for CASSLGQVNQPQHF.

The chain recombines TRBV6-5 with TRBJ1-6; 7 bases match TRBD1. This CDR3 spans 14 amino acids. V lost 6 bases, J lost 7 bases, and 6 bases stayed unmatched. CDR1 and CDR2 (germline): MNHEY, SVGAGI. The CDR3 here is CASRPTGRNSPLHF. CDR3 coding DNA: TGTGCCAGCAGACCGACAGGGCGAAATTCACCCCTCCACTTT.

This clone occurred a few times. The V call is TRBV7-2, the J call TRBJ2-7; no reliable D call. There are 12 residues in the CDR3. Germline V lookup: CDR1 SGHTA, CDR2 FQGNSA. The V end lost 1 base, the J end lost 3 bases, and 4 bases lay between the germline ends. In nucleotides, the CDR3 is TGTGCCAGCAGCTTAGATGACTACGAGCAGTACTTC. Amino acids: CASSLDDYEQYF.

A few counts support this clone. The CDR3 sequence is CASGLGQGRGGTQYF. The CDR3 region has the DNA TGTGCCAGCGGCCTTGGACAGGGGAGGGGTGGGACCCAGTACTTC. The chain couples TRBV11-2 to TRBJ2-5; 9 bases are a match to TRBD1. The germline gives CDR1 SGHAT, CDR2 FQNNGV. J gave up 7 bases and V 8 bases, and 14 bases lay outside the gene matches. The CDR3 spans 15 residues.

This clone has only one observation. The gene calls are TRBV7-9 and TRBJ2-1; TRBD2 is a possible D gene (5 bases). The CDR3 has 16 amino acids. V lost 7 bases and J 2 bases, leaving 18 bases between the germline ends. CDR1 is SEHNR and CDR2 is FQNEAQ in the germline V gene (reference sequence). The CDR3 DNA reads TGTGCCAGCACTCCAGTGCGGAGGTCAGCCTACAATGAGCAGTTCTTC. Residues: CASTPVRRSAYNEQFF.

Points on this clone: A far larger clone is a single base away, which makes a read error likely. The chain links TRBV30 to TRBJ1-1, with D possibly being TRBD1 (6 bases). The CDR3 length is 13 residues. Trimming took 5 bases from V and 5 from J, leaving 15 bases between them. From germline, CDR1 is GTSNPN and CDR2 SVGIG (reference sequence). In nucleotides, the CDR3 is TGTGCCTGGTCCCGGACAGCTTGGACTGAAGCTTTCTTT. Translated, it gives CAWSRTAWTEAFF.

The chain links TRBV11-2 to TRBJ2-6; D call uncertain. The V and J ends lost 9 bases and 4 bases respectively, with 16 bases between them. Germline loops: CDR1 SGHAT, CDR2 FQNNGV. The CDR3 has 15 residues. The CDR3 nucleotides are TGTGCCAGTCACTTATGGATGGCAGGGGCCAACGTCCTGACTTTC. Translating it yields CASHLWMAGANVLTF.

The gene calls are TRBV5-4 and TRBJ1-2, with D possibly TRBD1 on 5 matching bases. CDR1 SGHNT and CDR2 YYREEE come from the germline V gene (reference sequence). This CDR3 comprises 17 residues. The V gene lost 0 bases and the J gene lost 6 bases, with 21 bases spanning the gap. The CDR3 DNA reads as TGTGCCAGCAGCTTGGGGGGACCCCAAAACCCCCATGATGGCTACACCTTC. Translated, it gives CASSLGGPQNPHDGYTF.